The clone carrying this TCR beta chain was picked up a small number of times. Its antigen is not known. The CDR3 runs to 12 residues. V was cut by 4 bases and J by 2 bases, with 4 bases left in between. Germline V gene lookup returns CDR1 SEHNR and CDR2 FQNEAQ (reference sequence). The data stem from a study of T cell responses to AZD1222 COVID-19 vaccine. The study, taken as a whole, reports: Just a handful of AZD1222 recipients tested seropositive at baseline. Females made up more of the donors, who were largely white British, and clonal diversity may have come out too low. Nearly half of unique spike-specific TCRs reportedly avoided B.1.351 and B.1.1.7 mutated regions. Spike-specific TCR breadth and depth were elevated following two AZD1222 doses.

Clones were read by immunoSEQ multiplex PCR, and TCRdb kept only the in-frame ones, dropping some. The sample lists 150,000 to 180,000 clones, about 88% seen once, with 3% to 3.5% in the top ten. The source material was peripheral blood, sampled on day 0 of AZD1222 vaccination. J is TRBJ2-3 and V is TRBV7-9; no reliable D call. The clonotype comes from an adult in good health. The CDR3 here is CASSSTTDTQYF. In DNA form, the CDR3 reads TGTGCCAGCAGCTCGACCACAGATACGCAGTATTTT.